One and the same sample provided the 18 T cell receptor beta chains below, sequenced in a study of T-cell memory formation after mild COVID-19 (dated by TCRdb to about 2021). The receptor library was made with 5' RACE. Sequencing used an Illumina NovaSeq 6000. The public reads were reanalyzed by TCRdb: fastp trimming at Q25, MiXCR alignment, in-frame beta chains only. Rows matching on CDR3 protein sequence are summarized as one entry with the most common DNA and genes. This sample has 150,000 to 200,000 distinct CDR3 sequences in its table, and around a tenth of those were observed once. The ten largest make up around 3.8% of the sample. Material: PBMCs or a T cell subset sorted from them (not recorded which). These receptors all stem from a man in his late teens or twenties who had mild COVID-19 (a few samples of this study predate the infection). The sample titles of this study are shuffled in the database, so cell type and time point are left out; the donor was told from shared clones.

This clonotype turned up a few times. This chain uses TRBV7-8 with TRBJ2-4; D is tentatively TRBD1 or TRBD2 (6 bases each). Trimming took 4 bases from V and 0 from J, leaving 13 bases between them. Germline CDR1 reads SGHVS; CDR2 reads FQNEAQ. The CDR3 is 16 amino acids. In nucleotides, the CDR3 is TGTGCCAGCAGCTACGGAGGGGGGTTAGCCAAAAACATTCAGTACTTC. Translating gives CASSYGGGLAKNIQYF.

This clonotype was seen many times. The V gene is TRBV5-1, the J gene TRBJ2-7; 7 nucleotides agree with TRBD1. With V trimmed by 4 bases and J by 0 bases, 4 bases remained unmatched. This CDR3 comprises 14 residues. CDR1 and CDR2 from the germline V gene are SGHRS and YFSETQ. The CDR3 DNA sequence: TGCGCCAGCAGCACGGGACAGCTCTCCTACGAGCAGTACTTC. Translated: CASSTGQLSYEQYF. The full variable domain, completed using reference TRBV5-1 and TRBJ2-7, is KAGVTQTPRYLIKTRGQQVTLSCSPISGHRSVSWYQQTPGQGLQFLFEYFSETQRNKGNFPGRFSGRQFSNSRSEMNVSTLELGDSALYLCASSTGQLSYEQYFGPGTRLTVT.

The chain is built from TRBV18 and TRBJ2-1; 7 nucleotides line up with TRBD2. The CDR3 loop spans 18 amino acids. The trim removed 1 base at V and 0 bases at J, leaving 9 bases unmatched. CDR1 is KGHSH and CDR2 is LQKENI in the germline V gene. CDR3 sequence (DNA): TGTGCCAGCTCACCACAGGCGGGGGATACGAGCTCCTACAATGAGCAGTTCTTC. Residues: CASSPQAGDTSSYNEQFF.

The table lists this clonotype with a few counts. The chain is built from TRBV7-2 and TRBJ2-7, with D possibly TRBD2 on 5 matching bases. The length of the CDR3 is 13 residues. Germline CDR1 and CDR2: SGHTA and FQGNSA. The germline V and J ends were trimmed by 3 bases and 1 base, with 7 bases remaining between them. CDR3 amino acids: CASSFRGSYEQYV. Here the CDR3 DNA reads TGTGCCAGCAGCTTTCGGGGATCCTACGAGCAGTACGTC.

The chain joins TRBV11-1 to TRBJ2-3; 8 bases align to TRBD2. The V gene end was trimmed by 4 bases and the J gene end by 5 bases; junction bases not matched to a gene: 5. Looked up from germline, CDR1 is SGHAT and CDR2 is FQDESV (reference sequence). CDR3 length equals 14 residues. CDR3 sequence reads: CASSSGTRKDTQYF. The CDR3 nucleotides read TGTGCCAGCAGCTCCGGGACTAGGAAAGATACGCAGTATTTT.

The CDR3 DNA reads as TGTGCCAGAGGACAGAAGGCTTATGGCTACACCTTC. This sequence encodes CARGQKAYGYTF. This chain joins TRBV18 and TRBJ1-2; possibly TRBD1 for D (6 bases). CDR1 is KGHSH, CDR2 LQKENI, per germline. This CDR3 contains 12 residues. Between the trimmed V and J ends, which lost 9 bases and 5 bases, there was a span of 13 bases.

This clonotype was seen many times. The chain combines TRBV15 with TRBJ2-5, with D perhaps TRBD1 (5 bases). From germline, CDR1 is LNHNV and CDR2 YYDKDF (reference sequence). The CDR3 consists of 13 residues. The V and J ends lost 1 base and 2 bases respectively, with 5 bases between them. The CDR3 loop reads CATSRGQQETQYF. CDR3 coding DNA: TGTGCCACCAGCAGAGGACAGCAAGAGACCCAGTACTTC.

The table lists this clonotype with a few counts. The CDR3 DNA follows: TGTGCCAGCAGCGTCGAGGGGAGGGATGAAAAACTGTTTTTT. Translation gives CASSVEGRDEKLFF. This chain links TRBV9 with TRBJ1-4; D perhaps matches TRBD1 (5 bases). Per the germline V gene, CDR1 is SGDLS and CDR2 is YYNGEE. Trimming removed 2 bases from V and 6 bases from J, with 11 bases in between. CDR3 length: 14 amino acids.

This clonotype has more than one count but fewer than ten. This chain connects TRBV7-9 to TRBJ2-7; D is ambiguous. The V end was cut by 3 bases, the J end by 6 bases, with 12 bases between. The CDR3 is 13 residues long. Germline loops: CDR1 SEHNR, CDR2 FQNEAQ (reference sequence). The DNA for the CDR3 is TGTGCCAGCAGCTTTAATTCCATAGGCGAGCAGTACGTC. As protein: CASSFNSIGEQYV.

In its sample, this clonotype was seen a few times. The chain is built from TRBV5-1 and TRBJ1-5; D not resolved. The CDR3 contains 11 residues. Trimming shortened V by 1 base and J by 7 bases, and 3 bases separated the two germline ends. Germline CDR1 is SGHRS and CDR2 is YFSETQ. In nucleotides, the CDR3 is TGCGCCAGCAGCTTGAGGCAGCCCCAGCATTTT. Protein: CASSLRQPQHF.

This clonotype was recorded at least ten times. This chain links TRBV3-1 with TRBJ2-1; 10 nucleotides agree with TRBD1. V dropped 1 base and J dropped 9; count of bases not matched to a gene: 9. Germline CDR1 and CDR2: LGHDT and YNNKEL (reference sequence). This CDR3 has 16 residues. The CDR3 sequence: CASSQAPGTGVGEQFF. In nucleotides, the CDR3 is TGTGCCAGCAGCCAAGCCCCAGGGACAGGGGTTGGTGAGCAGTTCTTC.

This clonotype has more than one count but fewer than ten. V is TRBV6-5 and J is TRBJ2-3, with 7 nucleotides matching TRBD1. The ends lost 5 bases at V and 5 bases at J; junction bases unmatched: 7. CDR3 length: 14 residues. Looked up from germline, CDR1 is MNHEY and CDR2 is SVGAGI. CDR3 coding DNA: TGTGCCAGCAGTCGGACAGGAACGGGAGATACGCAGTATTTT. Translated: CASSRTGTGDTQYF.

The chain recombines TRBV7-2 with TRBJ1-1, with TRBD1 as a possible D gene (5 bases). This CDR3 has 14 amino acids. Trimming removed 5 bases from V and 0 bases from J, with 10 bases in between. CDR1 SGHTA and CDR2 FQGNSA come from the germline V gene. CDR3 region: CASSRGGMNTEAFF. The CDR3 region has the DNA TGTGCCAGCAGCCGCGGGGGGATGAACACTGAAGCTTTCTTT.

This clonotype turned up a few times. The V call is TRBV9, the J call TRBJ2-3, with 7 bases matching TRBD2. V trimming: 2 bases; J trimming: 2 bases; junction bases outside the gene matches: 2. Germline CDR1 and CDR2: SGDLS and YYNGEE. The CDR3 has 14 residues. The CDR3 spells CASSVTSPTDTQYF. Here the CDR3 DNA reads TGTGCCAGCAGCGTGACTAGCCCCACAGATACGCAGTATTTT.

This clonotype was seen a handful of times. This chain joins TRBV7-2 and TRBJ2-5; either TRBD1 or TRBD2 may supply D (6 bases each). The germline V gene has CDR1 SGHTA and CDR2 FQGNSA. The V gene lost 3 bases and the J gene lost 5 bases, with 10 bases spanning the gap. The CDR3 length is 13 residues. The CDR3, as DNA: TGTGCCAGCAGCTTCCCGGGGGCGGAGACCCAGTACTTC. Protein product: CASSFPGAETQYF. Full variable domain (remainder filled in from reference TRBV7-2 and TRBJ2-5): GAGVSQSPSNKVTEKGKDVELRCDPISGHTALYWYRQSLGQGLEFLIYFQGNSAPDKSGLPSDRFSAERTGGSVSTLTIQRTQQEDSAVYLCASSFPGAETQYFGPGTRLLVL.

This clonotype has just a few counts. The J gene is TRBJ1-1, the V gene TRBV6-5; TRBD1 is a possible D gene (5 bases). Trimming removed 6 bases at V and 6 bases at J, with 11 bases between. CDR3 length: 12 amino acids. Looked up from germline, CDR1 is MNHEY and CDR2 is SVGAGI. The CDR3 loop reads CASSPRGSEAFF. CDR3 nucleotides: TGTGCCAGCAGCCCCCGGGGCTCTGAAGCTTTCTTT.

The chain carries TRBV4-3 and TRBJ2-5; perhaps D is TRBD1 or TRBD2 (5 bases each). Germline lookup yields CDR1 LGHNA and CDR2 YSLEER. Trimming shortened V by 1 base and J by 8 bases, and 23 bases separated the two germline ends. The CDR3 extends over 17 amino acids. CDR3 region: CASSQGVRDPISTTQYF. Written as DNA, the CDR3 is TGCGCCAGCAGCCAAGGAGTCCGGGACCCGATAAGTACAACCCAGTACTTC.

This clonotype was counted only a few times. This chain joins TRBV12-3 or TRBV12-4 and TRBJ1-1; D not resolved. The V and J ends lost 6 bases and 4 bases respectively, with 18 bases between them. This CDR3 is built from 15 residues. The CDR3 reads CASSRPSFRGTEAFF. The DNA of the CDR3 is TGTGCCAGCAGCCGCCCGTCATTTCGGGGCACTGAAGCTTTCTTT.